This T cell receptor (beta chain) was observed in a study of T cells after yellow fever vaccination. Study at large: Where fractions had low cell numbers, libraries were prepared from them with the SMART-Seq v4 Ultra Low Input RNA kit.

Overall study results and limits: Researchers report a weaker secondary response that nonetheless peaked faster, day 5 versus 15.

CDR1 is SGHKS, CDR2 YYEKEE, per germline (reference sequence). This CDR3 has 14 amino acids. Trimming took 3 bases from V and 6 from J; bases not matched to a gene: 5. This clonotype was recorded many times. No antigen is known for it. The authors made TCR cDNA by 5'RACE template switching, adding a universal primer site and UMIs. MiXCR was run by TCRdb on the 5' RACE reads, yielding one entry per CDR3 protein. The table has around 530,000 distinct CDR3 sequences, about 17% seen once; the top ten hold approximately 15%. The input for sequencing was PBMCs, taken less than 6 days after the first yellow fever vaccination. The clonotype comes from a man younger than 35 who received the YFV17D yellow fever vaccine. V gene TRBV5-5 combines with J gene TRBJ2-1; TRBD2 matches 8 bases. CDR3 residues: CASSSTRGGNEQFF. CDR3 DNA sequence: TGTGCCAGCAGCTCAACCCGGGGGGGCAATGAGCAGTTCTTC.